This T cell receptor beta chain stems from a study of T cell responses to AZD1222 COVID-19 vaccine. The CDR3 runs to 15 residues. Germline-derived CDR1 and CDR2 are MNHNY and SVGAGI (reference sequence). V lost 4 bases and J 3 bases, leaving 16 bases between the germline ends. Method: immunoSEQ multiplex PCR; TCRdb's copy keeps in-frame clones and lacks some. The profile covers around 100,000 clones, with about 87% appearing a single time and 20% to 25% taken by the ten largest. This sequence originates from an adult in good health. The sample here was peripheral blood, taken on day 0 of AZD1222 vaccination. V and J are TRBV6-6 and TRBJ2-7, with D tentatively TRBD2 (7 bases). The CDR3 here is CASSFKGEGDYEQYF. CDR3 in DNA: TGTGCCAGCAGTTTTAAAGGGGAGGGGGACTACGAGCAGTACTTC.